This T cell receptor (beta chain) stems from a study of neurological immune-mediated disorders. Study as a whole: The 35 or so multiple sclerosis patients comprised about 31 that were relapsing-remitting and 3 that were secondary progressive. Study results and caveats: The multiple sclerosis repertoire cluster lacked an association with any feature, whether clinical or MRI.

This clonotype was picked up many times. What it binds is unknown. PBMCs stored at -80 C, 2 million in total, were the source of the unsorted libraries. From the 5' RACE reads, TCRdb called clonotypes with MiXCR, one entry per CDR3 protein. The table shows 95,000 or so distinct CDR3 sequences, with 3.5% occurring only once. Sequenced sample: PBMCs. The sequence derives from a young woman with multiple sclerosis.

The CDR3 DNA is TGCGCCAGCAGTTCGGACAGGGCGAATGAAAAACTGTTTTTT. The encoded protein is CASSSDRANEKLFF. The chain has TRBV5-1 and TRBJ1-4, with 8 bases that match TRBD1. The CDR3 loop spans 14 amino acids. Germline CDR1 reads SGHRS; CDR2 reads YFSETQ. After removal of 5 bases from V and 5 bases from J, the junction contained 5 bases not matched to a gene.